This TCR beta chain was found in a study of blood T cells in healthy people across ages. About the research overall: Per two T cells, template switching captured roughly one barcoded beta molecule.

PCR was performed a second time for about 7 to 12 cycles using a sample-barcoded 5' primer and a J-beta primer mix. TCRdb re-called the 5' RACE reads with MiXCR, one entry per CDR3 protein. The sample comprises hundreds of thousands of distinct CDR3 sequences, approximately 30% of which are singletons, and approximately 14% rests with the top ten. Donor samples were obtained from healthy Caucasian individuals from Russia, aged about 6 to 90. At least ten counts were recorded for this clonotype. The antigen remains unidentified. General study points: Getting older went along with TCR beta diversity per million T cells dropping roughly linearly.

V lost 11 bases and J lost 5, with 30 bases in between. The CDR3 spans 17 residues. Germline CDR1 SGHTA, CDR2 FQGNSA. Sequenced material: blood. The chain has TRBV7-2 and TRBJ2-5; the D gene could be TRBD1 or TRBD2 (7 bases each). The receptor comes from a woman of 80 years or more in good health. The CDR3 reads CASQRQGGIWGRETQYF. In nucleotides, the CDR3 is TGTGCCTCCCAGAGACAGGGAGGGATTTGGGGGCGGGAGACCCAGTACTTC.